The rows below give T cell receptor beta chains drawn from one sample of a study of response to subunit inactivated influenza vaccine. TCRdb independently ran MiXCR on the RT-PCR reads; one entry per CDR3 protein. The sample has more than 400,000 distinct CDR3 sequences, about 10% seen once; the top ten hold approximately 12%. Sequencing used PBMCs from blood, obtained 40 to 50 days after vaccination. Every receptor here comes from a man aged 50-60 years who received an inactivated influenza vaccine. Both conserved end residues are part of each CDR3. D genes are given only for firm matches. Rows may omit the clone size; those that give it use once, few, many or a size class.

v_gene: TRBV15
j_gene: TRBJ1-1
d_gene: -
abundance: few
CDR3nt: TGTGCCACCAGCCCTCGTTTAGGACTTACGAACACTGAAGCTTTCTTT
CDR3aa: CATSPRLGLTNTEAFF

v_gene: TRBV12-3/TRBV12-4
j_gene: TRBJ2-3
d_gene: TRBD2
abundance: -
CDR3nt: TGTGCCAGCAGTACCGGGACTAGGGGTGCTACGCAGTATTTT
CDR3aa: CASSTGTRGATQYF

v_gene: TRBV5-1
j_gene: TRBJ2-1
d_gene: TRBD2
abundance: -
CDR3nt: TGCGCCAGCAGCTTGCGGGGGGGCCTGAGCAATGAGCAGTTCTTC
CDR3aa: CASSLRGGLSNEQFF

v_gene: TRBV4-1
j_gene: TRBJ2-1
d_gene: TRBD2
abundance: few
CDR3nt: TGCGCCAGCAGCCAAGATCCCGGGGGGATCAACGGACTAGCGGGAGTAACGGATTACAATGAGCAGTTCTTC
CDR3aa: CASSQDPGGINGLAGVTDYNEQFF

v_gene: TRBV2
j_gene: TRBJ2-1
d_gene: -
abundance: -
CDR3nt: TGTGCCAGCAGGTGGTTAGCACCGAACAATGAGCAGTTCTTC
CDR3aa: CASRWLAPNNEQFF

v_gene: TRBV20-1
j_gene: TRBJ2-3
d_gene: -
abundance: -
CDR3nt: TGCAGTGCTAGGGTTCCGGGACCCGGACCCACAGATACGCAGTATTTT
CDR3aa: CSARVPGPGPTDTQYF

v_gene: TRBV14
j_gene: TRBJ2-7
d_gene: -
abundance: -
CDR3nt: TGTGCCAGCAGCCCCGAATCAGGCCCCGGGGACGAGCAGTACTTC
CDR3aa: CASSPESGPGDEQYF

v_gene: TRBV6-1
j_gene: TRBJ1-5
d_gene: TRBD1
abundance: -
CDR3nt: TGTGCCAGCAGTGGGCAGGGGGTCAATCAGCCCCAGCATTTT
CDR3aa: CASSGQGVNQPQHF

v_gene: TRBV18
j_gene: TRBJ1-3
d_gene: -
abundance: -
CDR3nt: TGTGCCAGCTCGCCGACAGCCGTGAGCTCTGGAAACACCATATATTTT
CDR3aa: CASSPTAVSSGNTIYF

v_gene: TRBV12-3/TRBV12-4
j_gene: TRBJ2-1
d_gene: TRBD2
abundance: few
CDR3nt: TGTGCCAGCAGGAACACCGGGACTAGCGTCTACAATGAGCAGTTCTTC
CDR3aa: CASRNTGTSVYNEQFF

v_gene: TRBV12-3/TRBV12-4
j_gene: TRBJ1-5
d_gene: -
abundance: -
CDR3nt: TGTGCCAGCAGCCAGGGGTTCGGCAATCAGCCCCAGCATTTT
CDR3aa: CASSQGFGNQPQHF

v_gene: TRBV4-1
j_gene: TRBJ2-1
d_gene: TRBD2
abundance: -
CDR3nt: TGCGCCAGCAGCCCCCGGGGGGGCATTGATGAGCAGTTCTTC
CDR3aa: CASSPRGGIDEQFF

v_gene: TRBV28
j_gene: TRBJ1-1
d_gene: -
abundance: few
CDR3nt: TGTGCCACCATGTTAACAGGTAGCACTGAAGCTTTCTTT
CDR3aa: CATMLTGSTEAFF

v_gene: TRBV29-1
j_gene: TRBJ2-5
d_gene: -
abundance: few
CDR3nt: TGCAGCGTTGATCGAGGGAACCAAGAGACCCAGTACTTC
CDR3aa: CSVDRGNQETQYF

v_gene: TRBV6-6
j_gene: TRBJ2-7
d_gene: -
abundance: few
CDR3nt: TGTGCCAGCAGTTACGGGGGTTTCTACGAGCAGTACTTC
CDR3aa: CASSYGGFYEQYF

v_gene: TRBV6-5
j_gene: TRBJ2-3
d_gene: -
abundance: many
CDR3nt: TGTGCCAGCAGTTACGCAACGGCTAGCACAGATACGCAGTATTTT
CDR3aa: CASSYATASTDTQYF

v_gene: TRBV7-9
j_gene: TRBJ2-7
d_gene: -
abundance: -
CDR3nt: TGTGCCAGCAGCTCCCCCTCCAAAAACACAGGGAACTACGAGCAGTACTTC
CDR3aa: CASSSPSKNTGNYEQYF

v_gene: TRBV21-1
j_gene: TRBJ2-5
d_gene: -
abundance: few
CDR3nt: TGTGCCAGCATAAGGAGGGTAGAGACCCAGTACTTC
CDR3aa: CASIRRVETQYF

v_gene: TRBV7-2
j_gene: TRBJ2-1
d_gene: -
abundance: many
CDR3nt: TGTGCCAGCAGCTCCCGCGGCTCCTACAATGAGCAGTTCTTC
CDR3aa: CASSSRGSYNEQFF

v_gene: TRBV12-3/TRBV12-4
j_gene: TRBJ2-1
d_gene: TRBD2
abundance: -
CDR3nt: TGTGCCAGCAGTCCCAGCGGGAGGCTCAACTACAATGAGCAGTTCTTC
CDR3aa: CASSPSGRLNYNEQFF

v_gene: TRBV5-1
j_gene: TRBJ2-2
d_gene: TRBD2
abundance: -
CDR3nt: TGCGCCAGCAGCTCTGGAGGGACTAGCGCTCCCGGGGAGCTGTTTTTT
CDR3aa: CASSSGGTSAPGELFF

v_gene: TRBV27
j_gene: TRBJ1-5
d_gene: TRBD1
abundance: few
CDR3nt: TGTGCCAGCCGTCACACAGGGGGCAATCAGCCCCAGCATTTT
CDR3aa: CASRHTGGNQPQHF

v_gene: TRBV7-9
j_gene: TRBJ2-5
d_gene: -
abundance: -
CDR3nt: TGTGCCAGCAGCTTAGCGGGGGATTTAAAAGAGACCCAGTACTTC
CDR3aa: CASSLAGDLKETQYF

v_gene: TRBV2
j_gene: TRBJ2-7
d_gene: TRBD1
abundance: few
CDR3nt: TGTGCCAGCAAGGGACAGCATTACGAGCAGTACTTC
CDR3aa: CASKGQHYEQYF

v_gene: TRBV19
j_gene: TRBJ2-2
d_gene: -
abundance: few
CDR3nt: TGTGCCACTACCGGTCGCGTGACGAGCACCGGGGAGCTGTTTTTT
CDR3aa: CATTGRVTSTGELFF

v_gene: TRBV2
j_gene: TRBJ2-1
d_gene: -
abundance: -
CDR3nt: TGTGCCAGCAGTGAGCAGGGCCGCCCCTACAATGAGCAGTTCTTC
CDR3aa: CASSEQGRPYNEQFF

v_gene: TRBV5-1
j_gene: TRBJ2-7
d_gene: -
abundance: many
CDR3nt: TGCGCCAGCAGCTTGTATAGCGAGCAGTACTTC
CDR3aa: CASSLYSEQYF

v_gene: TRBV28
j_gene: TRBJ2-7
d_gene: -
abundance: -
CDR3nt: TGTGCCAGCAGTTTAGTTAGGGGCGGCGAGCAGTACTTC
CDR3aa: CASSLVRGGEQYF

v_gene: TRBV6-1
j_gene: TRBJ2-7
d_gene: -
abundance: -
CDR3nt: TGTGCCAGTTCAAAAAGGGTTGGACAAACTTACGAGCAGTACTTC
CDR3aa: CASSKRVGQTYEQYF

v_gene: TRBV7-8
j_gene: TRBJ1-5
d_gene: -
abundance: many
CDR3nt: TGTGCCAGTGTCAGCAGCTTAAATCAGCCCCAGCATTTT
CDR3aa: CASVSSLNQPQHF

v_gene: TRBV20-1
j_gene: TRBJ2-7
d_gene: TRBD1
abundance: -
CDR3nt: TGCAGTGCTACAGACAGGGGTAAATACGAGCAGTACTTC
CDR3aa: CSATDRGKYEQYF

v_gene: TRBV7-3
j_gene: TRBJ2-3
d_gene: TRBD2
abundance: -
CDR3nt: TGTGCCAGCAGTAACGGACTAGCGGCTACCACAGATACGCAGTATTTT
CDR3aa: CASSNGLAATTDTQYF

v_gene: TRBV7-9
j_gene: TRBJ2-1
d_gene: -
abundance: few
CDR3nt: TGTGCCAGCAGCTTTGGTAGTGAGCAGTTCTTC
CDR3aa: CASSFGSEQFF

v_gene: TRBV7-2
j_gene: TRBJ2-2
d_gene: -
abundance: -
CDR3nt: TGTGCCAGCAGCACAACCGAGACGAACACCGGGGAGCTGTTTTTT
CDR3aa: CASSTTETNTGELFF

v_gene: TRBV5-5
j_gene: TRBJ2-7
d_gene: -
abundance: -
CDR3nt: TGTGCCAGCACTCTTCGGGCTGTGAACTACGAGCAGTACTTC
CDR3aa: CASTLRAVNYEQYF

v_gene: TRBV7-2
j_gene: TRBJ2-7
d_gene: -
abundance: -
CDR3nt: TGTGCCAGCAGCCAAAGGGGGGGCAGATTTTACGAGCAGTACTTC
CDR3aa: CASSQRGGRFYEQYF

v_gene: TRBV20-1
j_gene: TRBJ2-3
d_gene: TRBD2
abundance: -
CDR3nt: TGCAGTGCTCCACACATGACTAGCGGGAGGGCTGATACGCAGTATTTT
CDR3aa: CSAPHMTSGRADTQYF

v_gene: TRBV12-3/TRBV12-4
j_gene: TRBJ2-2
d_gene: TRBD2
abundance: few
CDR3nt: TGTGCCAGCAGTTTAAGGAGTAGCGGGAGCGCCACCGGGGAGCTGTTTTTT
CDR3aa: CASSLRSSGSATGELFF

v_gene: TRBV20-1
j_gene: TRBJ2-1
d_gene: -
abundance: few
CDR3nt: TGCAAAATAGAGCGCCGGGGGACCTCCTACAATGAGCAGTTCTTC
CDR3aa: CKIERRGTSYNEQFF

v_gene: TRBV27
j_gene: TRBJ1-1
d_gene: -
abundance: -
CDR3nt: TGTGCCAGCAGTTTAGGATGGGGGAACACTGAAGCTTTCTTT
CDR3aa: CASSLGWGNTEAFF

v_gene: TRBV12-3/TRBV12-4
j_gene: TRBJ1-2
d_gene: -
abundance: many
CDR3nt: TGTGCCAGCAGTTTTCGGGGACAAGGCGGTGGCTACACCTTC
CDR3aa: CASSFRGQGGGYTF

v_gene: TRBV20-1
j_gene: TRBJ2-1
d_gene: TRBD1
abundance: many
CDR3nt: TGCAGTGCTAGCCGACAGGGCATCAACTACAATGAGCAGTTCTTC
CDR3aa: CSASRQGINYNEQFF

v_gene: TRBV7-2
j_gene: TRBJ2-7
d_gene: TRBD1
abundance: -
CDR3nt: TGTGCCAGCAGCTTAAACGGACAGGGGGTATCCTACGAGCAGTACTTC
CDR3aa: CASSLNGQGVSYEQYF

v_gene: TRBV30
j_gene: TRBJ1-2
d_gene: -
abundance: few
CDR3nt: TGTGCCTGGGGAGAGGGCTACACCTTC
CDR3aa: CAWGEGYTF

v_gene: TRBV9
j_gene: TRBJ1-1
d_gene: -
abundance: few
CDR3nt: TGTGCCAGCAGACCCTCAAGGCCGAACACTGAAGCTTTCTTT
CDR3aa: CASRPSRPNTEAFF

v_gene: TRBV7-2
j_gene: TRBJ1-1
d_gene: -
abundance: -
CDR3nt: TGTGCCAGCAGCTTACAGCCAGGACAGTTGAACACTGAAGCTTTCTTT
CDR3aa: CASSLQPGQLNTEAFF

v_gene: TRBV19
j_gene: TRBJ1-5
d_gene: -
abundance: -
CDR3nt: TGTGCCAGTAGTGTCGACGGGGAAGGCAATCAGCCCCAGCATTTT
CDR3aa: CASSVDGEGNQPQHF

v_gene: TRBV12-3/TRBV12-4
j_gene: TRBJ2-1
d_gene: TRBD2
abundance: many
CDR3nt: TGTGCCAGCGTTAGGGGACTAGCAGGCTATGAGCAGTTCTTC
CDR3aa: CASVRGLAGYEQFF

v_gene: TRBV12-3/TRBV12-4
j_gene: TRBJ2-3
d_gene: -
abundance: -
CDR3nt: TGTGCCAGCAGTTTAGGACTCCCAGGGGCAGATACGCAGTATTTT
CDR3aa: CASSLGLPGADTQYF

v_gene: TRBV4-3
j_gene: TRBJ2-7
d_gene: -
abundance: many
CDR3nt: TGCGCCAGCAGCCAAGAGACGTGGTTGACCTACGAGCAGTACTTC
CDR3aa: CASSQETWLTYEQYF

v_gene: TRBV9
j_gene: TRBJ2-2
d_gene: -
abundance: few
CDR3nt: TGTGCCAGCAGCGGTAGCTTCCCGGACACCGGGGAGCTGTTTTTT
CDR3aa: CASSGSFPDTGELFF

v_gene: TRBV7-2
j_gene: TRBJ2-7
d_gene: TRBD2
abundance: -
CDR3nt: TGTGCCAGCGAATTAGCGGGAGGGCTTTACGAGCAGTACTTC
CDR3aa: CASELAGGLYEQYF

v_gene: TRBV7-8
j_gene: TRBJ2-3
d_gene: -
abundance: -
CDR3nt: TGTGCCAGCAGCCCTTACAGGGAGGTGGATACGCAGTATTTT
CDR3aa: CASSPYREVDTQYF

v_gene: TRBV5-1
j_gene: TRBJ1-1
d_gene: -
abundance: few
CDR3nt: TGCGCCAGCAGCTTGGACACGGCCCATGGGACTGAAGCTTTCTTT
CDR3aa: CASSLDTAHGTEAFF

v_gene: TRBV7-2
j_gene: TRBJ2-5
d_gene: -
abundance: many
CDR3nt: TGTGCCAGCAGCTTAGGAGGAGCGACAGACAAAGAGACCCAGTACTTC
CDR3aa: CASSLGGATDKETQYF

v_gene: TRBV10-3
j_gene: TRBJ1-2
d_gene: TRBD1
abundance: few
CDR3nt: TGTGCCATCAGCCGGGACAGTCTCGAGAGCTACACCTTC
CDR3aa: CAISRDSLESYTF

v_gene: TRBV6-5
j_gene: TRBJ2-4
d_gene: TRBD2
abundance: -
CDR3nt: TGTGCCAGCAGTTATAGGACTAGCTCAAACATTCAGTACTTC
CDR3aa: CASSYRTSSNIQYF